This TCR beta chain was sequenced during a study of T-cell memory formation after mild COVID-19. This CDR3 has 15 amino acids. Germline CDR1 reads SEHNR; CDR2 reads FQNEAQ (reference sequence). Trimming at V came to 3 bases and at J to 0 bases, leaving 4 bases not matched to a gene. Using its own MiXCR run on the 5' RACE reads, TCRdb lists one record per CDR3 protein. Of 300,000 to 350,000 distinct CDR3 sequences listed, approximately 15% are singletons. The sequenced sample consisted of PBMCs or a T cell subset sorted from them (not recorded which). This chain connects TRBV7-9 to TRBJ2-5; 7 nucleotides agree with TRBD2. This TCR came from a young man who had mild COVID-19 (a few samples of this study predate the infection). Cell type and time point are not known. This CDR3 is CASSFFGGDQETQYF. Written as DNA, the CDR3 is TGTGCCAGCAGCTTTTTTGGGGGGGACCAAGAGACCCAGTACTTC.